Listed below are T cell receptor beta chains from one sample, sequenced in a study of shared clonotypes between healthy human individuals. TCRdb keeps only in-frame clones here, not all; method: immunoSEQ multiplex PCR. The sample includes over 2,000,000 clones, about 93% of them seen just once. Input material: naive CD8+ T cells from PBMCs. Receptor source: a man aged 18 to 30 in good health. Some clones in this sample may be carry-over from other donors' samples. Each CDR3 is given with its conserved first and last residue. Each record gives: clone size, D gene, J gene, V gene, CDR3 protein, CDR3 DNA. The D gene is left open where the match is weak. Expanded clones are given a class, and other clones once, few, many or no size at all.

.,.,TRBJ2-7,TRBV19,CASSPGRGYEQYF,TGTGCCAGTAGTCCGGGACGGGGCTACGAGCAGTACTTC
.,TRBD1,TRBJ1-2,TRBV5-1,CASSQGTGNYGYTF,TGCGCCAGCAGCCAGGGGACAGGGAACTATGGCTACACCTTC
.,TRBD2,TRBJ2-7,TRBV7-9,CASSPPVAGKYEQYF,TGTGCCAGCAGCCCGCCGGTAGCGGGAAAGTACGAGCAGTACTTC
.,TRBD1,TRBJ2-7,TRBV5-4,CASRFGTGVYEQYF,TGTGCCAGCAGGTTCGGGACAGGGGTCTACGAGCAGTACTTC
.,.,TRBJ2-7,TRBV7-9,CASSPGPYEQYF,TGTGCCAGCAGCCCGGGGCCCTACGAGCAGTACTTC
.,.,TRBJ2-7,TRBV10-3,CAISGNSDTGYEQYF,TGTGCCATCAGTGGTAATTCGGACACCGGATACGAGCAGTACTTC
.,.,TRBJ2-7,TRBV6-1,CASPKVGGEQYF,TGTGCCAGCCCCAAGGTCGGGGGCGAGCAGTACTTC
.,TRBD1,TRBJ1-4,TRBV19,CASSIDPRRQGDEKLFF,TGTGCCAGTAGTATAGACCCCCGGCGACAGGGCGATGAAAAACTGTTTTTT
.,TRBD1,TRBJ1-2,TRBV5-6,CASSDGQEHYGYTF,TGTGCCAGCAGCGACGGACAGGAGCACTATGGCTACACCTTC
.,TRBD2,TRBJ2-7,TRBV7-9,CASSLVGGSYEQYF,TGTGCCAGCAGCTTAGTGGGGGGGTCTTACGAGCAGTACTTC
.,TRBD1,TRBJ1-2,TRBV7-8,CASSSGTVYGYTF,TGTGCCAGCAGCTCCGGGACAGTATATGGCTACACCTTC
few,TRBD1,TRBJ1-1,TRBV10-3,CAIGTGDTEAFF,TGTGCCATCGGAACAGGGGACACTGAAGCTTTCTTT
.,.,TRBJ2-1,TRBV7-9,CASSPALRGSGNEQFF,TGTGCCAGCAGCCCGGCCCTTAGGGGGAGTGGCAATGAGCAGTTCTTC
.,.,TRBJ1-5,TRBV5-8,CASSWDINQPQHF,TGTGCCAGCAGCTGGGACATCAATCAGCCCCAGCATTTT
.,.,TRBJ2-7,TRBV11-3,CASSFSTHPRIDPPYEQYF,TGTGCCAGCAGCTTTTCCACCCACCCCAGGATAGATCCCCCTTACGAGCAGTACTTC
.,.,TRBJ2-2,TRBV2,CASTQRGELFF,TGTGCCAGCACCCAGAGAGGGGAGCTGTTTTTT
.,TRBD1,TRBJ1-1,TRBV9,CASSGQGGNTEAFF,TGTGCCAGCAGCGGACAGGGGGGGAACACTGAAGCTTTCTTT
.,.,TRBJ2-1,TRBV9,CASSVGGKSDEQFF,TGTGCCAGCAGCGTAGGAGGGAAAAGCGATGAGCAGTTCTTC
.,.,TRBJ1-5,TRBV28,CASITWRGGYQPQHF,TGTGCCAGCATAACTTGGAGGGGAGGATATCAGCCCCAGCATTTT
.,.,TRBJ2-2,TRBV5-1,CASSAEFGTGELFF,TGCGCCAGCAGCGCGGAGTTTGGCACCGGGGAGCTGTTTTTT
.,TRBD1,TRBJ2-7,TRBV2,CASTPTGTGVYEQYF,TGTGCCAGCACTCCAACCGGGACAGGGGTGTACGAGCAGTACTTC
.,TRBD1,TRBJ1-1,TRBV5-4,CASSLTGEILAEAFF,TGTGCCAGCAGCTTGACAGGGGAAATTCTGGCTGAAGCTTTCTTT
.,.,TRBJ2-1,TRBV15,CATSRPRREAGPYNEQFF,TGTGCCACCAGCAGACCCCGCCGGGAAGCGGGCCCCTACAATGAGCAGTTCTTC
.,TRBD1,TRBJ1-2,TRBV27,CASSELDRGHGYTF,TGTGCCAGCAGTGAATTAGACAGGGGGCACGGCTACACCTTC
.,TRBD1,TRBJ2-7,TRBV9,CASSETGQYEQYF,TGTGCCAGCAGCGAGACGGGACAGTACGAGCAGTACTTC
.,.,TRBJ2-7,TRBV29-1,CSVEDRGPALYEQYF,TGCAGCGTTGAAGATCGAGGTCCAGCCCTCTACGAGCAGTACTTC